This T cell receptor (beta chain) was sequenced in a study of blood T cell repertoires in COVID-19. Study details: Whether acute or convalescent, the COVID-19 samples came from the United States, Italy and Spain. In each case, the material was cDNA or gDNA derived from T cells, B-cell-depleted T cells, or PBMCs.

Measured with immunoSEQ multiplex PCR; TCRdb has only the in-frame clones, and not every one. The top ten hold more than 9.5% of the sample, which has 100,000 to 150,000 clones, approximately 82% seen once. The germline V gene has CDR1 ENHRY and CDR2 SYGVKD. The CDR3 is 16 amino acids. V lost 3 bases, J lost 1 base, and 12 bases lay in between. The genes are TRBV10-3 and TRBJ1-4; weak D call: TRBD1 (5 bases). Sequencing used peripheral blood. This receptor was taken from a man aged 40-50 years with active or convalescent COVID-19. The DNA of the CDR3 is TGTGCCATCAGTGAAGGGGCAGGAAGAACTAATGAAAAACTGTTTTTT. This sequence encodes CAISEGAGRTNEKLFF.